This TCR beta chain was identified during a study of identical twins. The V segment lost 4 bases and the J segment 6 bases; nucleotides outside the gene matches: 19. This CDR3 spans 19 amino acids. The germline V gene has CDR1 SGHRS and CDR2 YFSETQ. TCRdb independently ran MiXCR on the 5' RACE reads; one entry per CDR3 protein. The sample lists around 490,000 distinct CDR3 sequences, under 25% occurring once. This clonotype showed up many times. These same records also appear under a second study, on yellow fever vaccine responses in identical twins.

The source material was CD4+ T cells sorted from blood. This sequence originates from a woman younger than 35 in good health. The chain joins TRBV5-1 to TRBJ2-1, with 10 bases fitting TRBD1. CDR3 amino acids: CASSLRDRGGERVFNEQFF. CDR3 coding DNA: TGCGCCAGCAGCCTGCGGGACAGGGGTGGCGAGCGGGTCTTCAATGAGCAGTTCTTC.